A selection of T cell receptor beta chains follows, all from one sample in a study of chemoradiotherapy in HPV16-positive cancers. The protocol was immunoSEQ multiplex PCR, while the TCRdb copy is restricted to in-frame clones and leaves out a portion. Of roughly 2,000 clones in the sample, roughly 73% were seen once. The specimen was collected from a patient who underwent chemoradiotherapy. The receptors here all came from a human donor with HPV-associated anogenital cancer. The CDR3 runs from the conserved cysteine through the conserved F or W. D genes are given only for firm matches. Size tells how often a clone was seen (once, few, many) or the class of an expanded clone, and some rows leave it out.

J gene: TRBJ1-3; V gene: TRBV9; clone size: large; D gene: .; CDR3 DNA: TGTGCCAGCAGCGTAGAGGGTGGAAACACCATATATTTT; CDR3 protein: CASSVEGGNTIYF
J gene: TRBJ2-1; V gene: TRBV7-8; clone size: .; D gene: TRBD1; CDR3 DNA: TGTGCCAGCAGCACGGACAGGAGCAATGAGCAGTTCTTC; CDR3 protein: CASSTDRSNEQFF
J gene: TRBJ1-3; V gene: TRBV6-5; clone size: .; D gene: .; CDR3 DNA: TGTGCCAGCAGGATGACAATCGCTGGAAACACCATATATTTT; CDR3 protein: CASRMTIAGNTIYF
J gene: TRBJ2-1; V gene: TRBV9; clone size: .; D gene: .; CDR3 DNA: TGTGCCAGCAGCGTAGGGCTGAGGGAGGCCTACAATGAGCAGTTCTTC; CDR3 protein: CASSVGLREAYNEQFF
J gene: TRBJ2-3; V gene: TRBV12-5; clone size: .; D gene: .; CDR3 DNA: TGTGCTAGTGGTTTGGTAGTTTCACACAGGGACACAGATACGCAGTATTTT; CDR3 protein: CASGLVVSHRDTDTQYF
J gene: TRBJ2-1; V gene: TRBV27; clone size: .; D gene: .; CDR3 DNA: TGTGCCAGCAGTGCGACTAGTGGTCGGAATGAGCAGTTCTTC; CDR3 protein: CASSATSGRNEQFF
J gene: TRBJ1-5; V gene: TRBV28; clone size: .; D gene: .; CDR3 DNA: TGTGCCAGCAGTCCCCTCACTTTAGCCAATCAGCCCCAGCATTTT; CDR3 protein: CASSPLTLANQPQHF
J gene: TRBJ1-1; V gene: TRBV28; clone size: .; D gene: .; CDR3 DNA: TGTGCCAGCACCCGTGAATACCGGAACACTGAAGCTTTCTTT; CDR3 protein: CASTREYRNTEAFF
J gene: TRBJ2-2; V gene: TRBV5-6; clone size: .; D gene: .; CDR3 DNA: TGTGCCAGCAGCTTTTTACAGGCTCGCGGGGAGCTGTTTTTT; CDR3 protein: CASSFLQARGELFF
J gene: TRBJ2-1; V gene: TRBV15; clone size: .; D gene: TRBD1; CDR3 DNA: TGTGCCACCAGCAGAGATCGACAGGGGATGTTCTTC; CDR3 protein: CATSRDRQGMFF
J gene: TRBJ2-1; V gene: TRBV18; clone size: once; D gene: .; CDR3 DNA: TGTGCCAGCTCACCAATCGGTAGGGTCAATGAGCAGTTCTTC; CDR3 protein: CASSPIGRVNEQFF